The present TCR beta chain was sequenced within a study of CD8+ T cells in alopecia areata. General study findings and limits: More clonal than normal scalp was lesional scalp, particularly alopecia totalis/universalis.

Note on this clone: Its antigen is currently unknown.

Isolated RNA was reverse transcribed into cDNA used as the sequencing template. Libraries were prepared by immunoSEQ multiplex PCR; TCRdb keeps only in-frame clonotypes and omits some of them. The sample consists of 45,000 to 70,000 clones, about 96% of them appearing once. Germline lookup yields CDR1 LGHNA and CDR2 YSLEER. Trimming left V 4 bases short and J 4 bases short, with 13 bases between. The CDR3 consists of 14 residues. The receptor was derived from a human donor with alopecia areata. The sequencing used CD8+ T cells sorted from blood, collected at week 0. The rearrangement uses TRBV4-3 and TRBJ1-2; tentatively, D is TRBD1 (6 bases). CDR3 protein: CASSPYRGPYGYTF. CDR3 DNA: TGCGCCAGCAGCCCATACCGGGGGCCCTATGGCTACACCTTC.